These 26 T cell receptor beta chains were all obtained from the same sample, sequenced in a study of vaccination and CD4 T cells after COVID-19. Treatment noted: approximately nine-day PBMC culture with coronavirus spike peptide pools or control peptides (ViraFEST assay). These TCRs' antigens remain unknown. Oncomine TCR Beta short-read sequencing was applied to DNA from cultured CD4+ T cells. TCRdb recomputed calls from the PCR reads with MiXCR, one row per CDR3 protein. The repertoire holds fewer than 20,000 distinct CDR3 sequences, with roughly 73% as singletons. This material consisted of CD4+ T cells from blood, cultured in vitro, taken after SARS-CoV-2 vaccination. All receptors derive from a human donor who received a COVID-19 vaccine.

This clonotype was observed a few times. The chain couples TRBV24-1 to TRBJ1-2; possible D gene TRBD1, 6 bases. V gave up 1 base and J gave up 6 bases, with 14 bases separating them. Per germline, CDR1 KGHDR and CDR2 SFDVKD. CDR3 size: 15 residues. Here the CDR3 reads CATSDFKEGGHGYTF. The CDR3 DNA sequence: TGTGCCACCAGTGATTTCAAGGAGGGGGGGCATGGCTACACCTTC.

The rearrangement uses TRBV30 and TRBJ1-1, with D tentatively TRBD1 (6 bases). The CDR3 consists of 14 residues. The V gene's germline CDR1 is GTSNPN and CDR2 SVGIG (reference sequence). V dropped 0 bases and J dropped 7 bases, with 15 bases sitting between them. The CDR3 DNA reads TGTGCCTGGAGTGTAAGTTTGGGACATGATGAAGCTTTCTTT. It codes for CAWSVSLGHDEAFF.

This clonotype showed up just a few times. The chain recombines TRBV6-1 with TRBJ1-2, with D maybe TRBD1 (6 bases). In germline, CDR1 is MNHNS, CDR2 SASEGT. The CDR3 has 14 residues. V lost 3 bases, J lost 8 bases, and 16 bases lay in between. In DNA form, the CDR3 reads TGTGCCAGCAGTGACAGACTCGGACAGCGCGGCTACACCTTC. Its translation is CASSDRLGQRGYTF.

This clonotype was seen only a few times. The V call is TRBV6-1, the J call TRBJ1-2; no definite D call. This CDR3 is 14 amino acids long. From germline, CDR1 is MNHNS and CDR2 SASEGT. V was pared by 1 base and J by 2 bases, with 8 bases between. The CDR3 spells CASSEDWSNYGYTF. The CDR3 bases are TGTGCCAGCAGTGAAGATTGGTCGAACTATGGCTACACCTTC.

The chain employs TRBV6-1 and TRBJ1-3; D unclear. The CDR3 consists of 14 residues. Germline values: CDR1 MNHNS, CDR2 SASEGT. Deletions cut 4 bases from V and 0 bases from J, with 7 bases between. The CDR3 reads CASSAVPSGNTIYF. The CDR3 nucleotides are TGTGCCAGCAGTGCAGTCCCCTCTGGAAACACCATATATTTT.

The J gene is TRBJ2-5, the V gene TRBV12-3 or TRBV12-4, with D unresolved. The CDR3 loop spans 17 amino acids. V was trimmed by 1 base and J by 1 base, leaving 16 bases between them. DNA of the CDR3: TGTGCCAGCAGTTTAGTTTCTTTAAGGGCAGTCCAAGAGACCCAGTACTTC. Protein: CASSLVSLRAVQETQYF.

J is TRBJ1-2 and V is TRBV6-1; 9 bases align to TRBD1. The length of the CDR3 is 14 residues. J lost 1 base, V lost 9 bases, and 6 bases had no gene match. Germline V CDR1 and CDR2: MNHNS, SASEGT. CDR3 protein: CASQNRGRNYGYTF. For the CDR3, the DNA is TGTGCCAGTCAAAACAGGGGGCGTAACTATGGCTACACCTTC.

This clonotype was recorded a few times. The V gene is TRBV27, the J gene TRBJ2-1; TRBD2 is a possible D gene (5 bases). V lost 3 bases and J lost 12, with 12 bases in between. Germline CDR1 reads MNHEY; CDR2 reads SMNVEV (reference sequence). The CDR3 totals 12 residues. CDR3 DNA: TGTGCCAGCAGTTTCTCCGGGGTAGGGCAGTTCTTC. Protein product: CASSFSGVGQFF.

The chain links TRBV12-3 or TRBV12-4 to TRBJ2-5, with 10 bases lining up with TRBD1. The V and J ends lost 1 base and 2 bases, in that order; junction bases with no gene match: 10. CDR3 length: 18 residues. CDR3 in amino acids: CASSLEWDRGFEQETQYF. CDR3 bases: TGTGCCAGCAGTTTAGAGTGGGACAGGGGCTTCGAGCAAGAGACCCAGTACTTC.

The rearrangement links TRBV4-2 to TRBJ2-2, with D perhaps TRBD2 (7 bases). Per germline, CDR1 LGHNA and CDR2 YNFKEQ. The CDR3 contains 16 residues. V was cut by 1 base and J by 4 bases, with 13 bases left in between. CDR3 sequence (DNA): TGTGCCAGCAGCCAAGCTAGGGGGGGCGGCACCGGGGAGCTGTTTTTT. It specifies CASSQARGGGTGELFF.

This chain joins TRBV20-1 and TRBJ1-5, with TRBD1 identical over 10 bases. The trim removed 2 bases at V and 1 base at J, leaving 5 bases unmatched. The CDR3 loop spans 16 amino acids. Germline CDR1 is DFQATT and CDR2 is SNEGSKA (reference sequence). CDR3 sequence: CSARIPGQGSNQPQHF. CDR3 DNA sequence: TGCAGTGCTAGAATCCCGGGACAGGGGAGCAATCAGCCCCAGCATTTT.

The chain is built from TRBV7-2 and TRBJ2-5; 8 bases agree with TRBD2. Germline CDR1 and CDR2: SGHTA and FQGNSA. The CDR3 is 15 amino acids. The junction had 3 bases not matched to a gene; V was cut back by 1 base and J by 2 bases. The CDR3 sequence: CASSLVGLAQETQYF. The CDR3 DNA sequence: TGTGCCAGCAGCTTAGTTGGACTAGCTCAAGAGACCCAGTACTTC.

In this sample, this clonotype turned up once. The chain links TRBV20-1 to TRBJ1-6, with D uncertain. Per germline, CDR1 DFQATT and CDR2 SNEGSKA (reference sequence). The CDR3 contains 16 residues. Trimming removed 0 bases at V and 6 bases at J, with 15 bases between. The CDR3, as DNA: TGCAGTGCTAGAGACACCTCAGCAATCTCTAATTCACCCCTCCACTTT. Residues: CSARDTSAISNSPLHF.

The genes are TRBV30 and TRBJ2-2; 7 nucleotides line up with TRBD1. The V segment lost 0 bases and the J segment 3 bases; nucleotides outside the gene matches: 4. CDR1 and CDR2 (germline): GTSNPN, SVGIG (reference sequence). This CDR3 contains 15 residues. Here the CDR3 DNA reads TGTGCCTGGAGTGTAGGGGGCTTCGACACCGGGGAGCTGTTTTTT. It translates to CAWSVGGFDTGELFF. Looking up the rest from reference TRBV30 and TRBJ2-2 gives the full variable domain: SQTIHQWPATLVQPVGSPLSLECTVEGTSNPNLYWYRQAAGRGLQLLFYSVGIGQISSEVPQNLSASRPQDRQFILSSKKLLLSDSGFYLCAWSVGGFDTGELFFGEGSRLTVL.

The chain joins TRBV6-1 to TRBJ1-1; 9 bases line up with TRBD1. The CDR3 extends over 13 amino acids. J lost 6 bases, V lost 7 bases, and 6 bases had no gene match. Germline CDR1 and CDR2: MNHNS and SASEGT. The CDR3 sequence: CASKATGGPEAFF. The DNA of the CDR3 is TGTGCCAGCAAAGCTACAGGGGGCCCTGAAGCTTTCTTT.

The J gene is TRBJ1-5, the V gene TRBV25-1, with 7 positions matching TRBD1. The junction had 9 bases not matched to a gene; V was cut back by 6 bases and J by 4 bases. This CDR3 spans 15 amino acids. CDR1 MGHDK and CDR2 SYGVNS come from the germline V gene. For the CDR3, the DNA is TGTGCCAGCAGCTCTGGGACAGCTATGAATCAGCCCCAGCATTTT. Encoded protein: CASSSGTAMNQPQHF. Full variable domain (missing parts from reference TRBV25-1 and TRBJ1-5): EADIYQTPRYLVIGTGKKITLECSQTMGHDKMYWYQQDPGMELHLIHYSYGVNSTEKGDLSSESTVSRIRTEHFPLTLESARPSHTSQYLCASSSGTAMNQPQHFGDGTRLSIL.

The rearrangement links TRBV7-2 to TRBJ1-2; 9 bases are a match to TRBD1. The V gene end was trimmed by 4 bases and the J gene end by 6 bases; junction bases not matched to a gene: 12. Germline V gene data show CDR1 as SGHTA and CDR2 as FQGNSA. This CDR3 contains 16 residues. CDR3 amino acids: CASSYGTGRSWDGYTF. CDR3 nucleotide sequence: TGTGCCAGCAGCTACGGGACAGGGCGAAGTTGGGATGGCTACACCTTC.

The V call is TRBV24-1, the J call TRBJ2-3, with 9 bases identical to TRBD2. Germline V CDR1 and CDR2: KGHDR, SFDVKD. CDR3 length: 14 residues. V lost 5 bases to trimming and J lost 4 bases; unmatched junction nucleotides: 3. CDR3 region: CATSVRGGADTQYF. The CDR3, as DNA: TGTGCCACCAGTGTTCGCGGGGGGGCAGATACGCAGTATTTT.

The chain couples TRBV25-1 to TRBJ1-2, with 10 bases aligning to TRBD1. Germline V CDR1 and CDR2: MGHDK, SYGVNS. The V segment lost 4 bases and the J segment 3 bases; nucleotides outside the gene matches: 5. This CDR3 is 15 amino acids long. CDR3 sequence reads: CASSGQGATDYGYTF. The CDR3 bases are TGTGCCAGCAGTGGACAGGGGGCGACCGACTATGGCTACACCTTC.

The genes are TRBV10-1 and TRBJ2-5; D may be TRBD1 or TRBD2 (5 bases each). CDR1 and CDR2 (germline): WNHNN, SYGVQD (reference sequence). Trimming removed 6 bases at V and 2 bases at J, with 10 bases between. This CDR3 contains 13 residues. In nucleotides, the CDR3 is TGCGCCAGCAGGGGGGATTTACAAGAGACCCAGTACTTC. It codes for CASRGDLQETQYF.

This clonotype was detected only once. The V call is TRBV10-3, the J call TRBJ1-1, with 7 nucleotides matching TRBD1. The V segment lost 5 bases and the J segment 5 bases; nucleotides outside the gene matches: 5. The CDR3 spans 13 residues. CDR1 is ENHRY and CDR2 is SYGVKD in the germline V gene. The CDR3 loop reads CAISLTGRTEAFF. As DNA, the CDR3 is TGTGCCATCAGTCTGACAGGGCGAACTGAAGCTTTCTTT.

This rearrangement joins TRBV15 to TRBJ1-2, with D uncertain. Germline-derived CDR1 and CDR2 are LNHNV and YYDKDF (reference sequence). The length of the CDR3 is 13 residues. V gave up 1 base and J gave up 4 bases, with 7 bases separating them. The CDR3, as DNA: TGTGCCACCAGCAGAGCTCCAAGCTATGGCTACACCTTC. Amino acid sequence: CATSRAPSYGYTF. The variable domain in full, with the rest retrieved from reference TRBV15 and TRBJ1-2, is DAMVIQNPRYQVTQFGKPVTLSCSQTLNHNVMYWYQQKSSQAPKLLFHYYDKDFNNEADTPDNFQSRRPNTSFCFLDIRSPGLGDTAMYLCATSRAPSYGYTFGSGTRLTVV.

This chain links TRBV2 with TRBJ1-1; D unclear. V gave up 6 bases and J gave up 1 base, with 9 bases separating them. The CDR3 sequence is 13 residues long. The germline gives CDR1 SNHLY, CDR2 FYNNEI. The DNA of the CDR3 is TGTGCCAGCAGCATCGGATCGAACACTGAAGCTTTCTTT. Its protein is CASSIGSNTEAFF.

The chain employs TRBV7-2 and TRBJ2-7; 9 bases map to TRBD1. V lost 5 bases and J lost 3; bases outside the gene matches: 5. Germline CDR1 SGHTA, CDR2 FQGNSA. The CDR3 has 14 residues. CDR3 loop: CASSPRQGVYEQYF. The DNA of the CDR3 is TGTGCCAGCAGCCCACGACAGGGGGTCTACGAGCAGTACTTC.

CDR3 sequence: CSASRRSGGNTIYF. The DNA of the CDR3 is TGCAGTGCTAGTCGGCGTTCTGGGGGAAACACCATATATTTT. The genes are TRBV20-1 and TRBJ1-3; D not certain. With 3 bases removed from V and 4 bases from J, the gap between germline ends came to 13 bases. This CDR3 has 14 residues. Germline lookup yields CDR1 DFQATT and CDR2 SNEGSKA (reference sequence).

V gene TRBV24-1 combines with J gene TRBJ2-7, with D possibly matching TRBD1 (6 bases). The CDR3 totals 13 residues. V was shortened by 4 bases and J by 3 bases, with 9 bases between the two germline ends. CDR1 is KGHDR, CDR2 SFDVKD, per germline. CDR3 residues: CATSEGDIYEQYF. CDR3 nucleotides: TGTGCCACCAGTGAAGGGGACATCTACGAGCAGTACTTC.